The entry below describes one T cell receptor (beta chain). Assay used: immunoSEQ multiplex PCR; TCRdb lists only in-frame clones, some missing. The data hold tens of thousands of clones, with 95% to 98% observed a single time. This specimen belongs to a study of siplizumab effects on memory and regulatory T cells. Trimming took 1 base from V and 6 from J; bases not matched to a gene: 8. Germline V gives CDR1 SGHAT, CDR2 FQNNGV. The CDR3 consists of 17 residues. This TCR was recovered from a human donor in good health. The specimen sequenced was naive CD8+ T cells sorted from blood. The chain carries TRBV11-2 and TRBJ2-6; 8 bases line up with TRBD1. The CDR3 spells CASSLGRTGPSANVLTF. In DNA form, the CDR3 reads TGTGCCAGCAGCTTAGGCCGGACAGGGCCCTCGGCCAACGTCCTGACTTTC.